The following is a T cell receptor beta chain sequence with its context. The target antigen is unknown. PCR employed 60 Vbeta and 13 Jbeta primers. The table came from immunoSEQ multiplex PCR; TCRdb's copy has only in-frame clones and leaves some out. This sample's table reports around 100,000 clones. Trimming took 0 bases from V and 0 from J, leaving 8 bases between them. Germline V gene lookup returns CDR1 SGDLS and CDR2 YYNGEE. The CDR3 loop spans 15 amino acids. This specimen comes from a study of cytomegalovirus exposure and HLA in healthy donors. Study-wide results and limits: Of the V segments, some could not be distinguished, including TRBV6-2 and TRBV6-3, and were excluded.

The chain couples TRBV9 to TRBJ2-3; D is undetermined. The specimen was PBMCs. This receptor was identified in a man in his forties or fifties in good health and CMV-seronegative. In nucleotides, the CDR3 is TGTGCCAGCAGCGTAGCACCAGTTAGCACAGATACGCAGTATTTT. Translating it yields CASSVAPVSTDTQYF. Complete variable domain (other parts from reference TRBV9 and TRBJ2-3): DSGVTQTPKHLITATGQRVTLRCSPRSGDLSVYWYQQSLDQGLQFLIQYYNGEERAKGNILERFSAQQFPDLHSELNLSSLELGDSALYFCASSVAPVSTDTQYFGPGTRLTVL.